This T cell receptor (beta chain) originates from a study of cytomegalovirus exposure and HLA in healthy donors. Study-wide findings and caveats: In vitro assays verified that three CMV-associated chains recognized CMV antigens specifically.

The study ran its PCR with 60 Vbeta and 13 Jbeta primers. TCRdb's copy holds only in-frame clones and misses some; the assay was immunoSEQ multiplex PCR. Counted here are 150,000 or so clones, around 73% occurring once; the ten biggest clones make up around 1.6%. Trimming shortened V by 9 bases and J by 5 bases, and 17 bases separated the two germline ends. There are 13 residues in the CDR3. Germline-derived CDR1 and CDR2 are ENHRY and SYGVKD. This clone was seen only once. The antigen is undetermined. Those who donated were healthy bone marrow donors. The specimen was PBMCs. The clonotype was recovered from a female donor in good health and CMV-seronegative. This rearrangement joins TRBV10-3 to TRBJ2-7, with D tentatively TRBD2 (7 bases). Written as DNA, the CDR3 is TGTGCCATTAGGGAGGGGGGAGGAAACGAGCAGTACTTC. The encoded protein is CAIREGGGNEQYF.